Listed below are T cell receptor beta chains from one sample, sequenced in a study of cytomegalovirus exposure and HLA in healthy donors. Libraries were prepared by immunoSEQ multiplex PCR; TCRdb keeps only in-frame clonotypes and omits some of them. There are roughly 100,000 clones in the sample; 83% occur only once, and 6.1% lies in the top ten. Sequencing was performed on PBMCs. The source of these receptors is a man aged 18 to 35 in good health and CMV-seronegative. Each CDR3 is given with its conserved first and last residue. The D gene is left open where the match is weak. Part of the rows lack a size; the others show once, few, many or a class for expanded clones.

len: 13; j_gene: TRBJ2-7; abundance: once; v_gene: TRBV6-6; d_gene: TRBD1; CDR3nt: TGTGCCAGCAGTTCCCGGGACAGGGCCGAGCAGTACTTC; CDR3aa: CASSSRDRAEQYF
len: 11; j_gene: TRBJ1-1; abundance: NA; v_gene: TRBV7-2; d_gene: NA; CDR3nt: TGTGCCAGCAGCCCTACCAGAGGGGCTTTCTTT; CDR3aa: CASSPTRGAFF
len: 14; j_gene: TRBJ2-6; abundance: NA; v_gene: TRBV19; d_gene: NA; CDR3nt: TGTGCCAGTAGTATACCATCTGGGGCCAACGTCCTGACTTTC; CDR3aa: CASSIPSGANVLTF
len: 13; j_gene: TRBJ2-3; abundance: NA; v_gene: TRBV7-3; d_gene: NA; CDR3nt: TGTGCCAGCAGCTTATCTAGCGCAGATACGCAGTATTTT; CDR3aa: CASSLSSADTQYF
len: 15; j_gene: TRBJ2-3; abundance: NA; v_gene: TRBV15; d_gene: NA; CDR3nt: TGTGCCACCAGCAGAGACAGGATAAGCACAGATACGCAGTATTTT; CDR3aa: CATSRDRISTDTQYF
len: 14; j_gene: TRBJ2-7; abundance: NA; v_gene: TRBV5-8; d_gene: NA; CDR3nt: TGTGCCAGCACAGCAGAGGGGGGGGCCTACGAGCAGTACTTC; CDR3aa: CASTAEGGAYEQYF
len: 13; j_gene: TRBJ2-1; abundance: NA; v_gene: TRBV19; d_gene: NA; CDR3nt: TGTGCCAGTAGTATACAGGGGGGAAATGAGCAGTTCTTC; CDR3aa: CASSIQGGNEQFF
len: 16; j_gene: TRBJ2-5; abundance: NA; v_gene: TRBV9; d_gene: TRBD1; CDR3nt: TGTGCCAGCAGCGTATGGGGACAGGGGGCCGGGGAGACCCAGTACTTC; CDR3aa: CASSVWGQGAGETQYF
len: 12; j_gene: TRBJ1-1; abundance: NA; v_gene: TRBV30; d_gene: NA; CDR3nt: TGTGCCTGGAGTCCGACTAACACTGAAGCTTTCTTT; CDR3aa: CAWSPTNTEAFF
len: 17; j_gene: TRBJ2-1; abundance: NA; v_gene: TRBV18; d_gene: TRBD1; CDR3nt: TGTGCCAGCTCACCCCCGGGACAGGGACCCCTATGGAATGAGCAGTTCTTC; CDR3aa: CASSPPGQGPLWNEQFF
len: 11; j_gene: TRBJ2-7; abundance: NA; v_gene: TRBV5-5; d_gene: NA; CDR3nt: TGTGCCAGCACGTCGCGGGTAGAGCAGTACTTC; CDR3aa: CASTSRVEQYF
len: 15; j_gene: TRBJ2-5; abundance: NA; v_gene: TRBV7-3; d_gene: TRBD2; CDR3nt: TGTGCCAGCAGCCCCCAAGGGGCTAGCGGTGAGACCCAGTACTTC; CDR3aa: CASSPQGASGETQYF
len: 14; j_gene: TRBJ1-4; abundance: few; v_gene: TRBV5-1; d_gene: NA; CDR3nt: TGCGCCAGCAGCTTGATATTGGGCGAAGAAAAACTGTTTTTT; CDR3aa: CASSLILGEEKLFF
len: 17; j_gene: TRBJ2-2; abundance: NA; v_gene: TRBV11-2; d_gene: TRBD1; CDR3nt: TGTGCCAGCAGCCGCGTTGGGACAGGGGGAACCACCGGGGAGCTGTTTTTT; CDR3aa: CASSRVGTGGTTGELFF
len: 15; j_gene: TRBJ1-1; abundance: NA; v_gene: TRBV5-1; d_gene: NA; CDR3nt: TGCGCCAGCAGCTTGGAAGGCAGGGCTAACACTGAAGCTTTCTTT; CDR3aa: CASSLEGRANTEAFF
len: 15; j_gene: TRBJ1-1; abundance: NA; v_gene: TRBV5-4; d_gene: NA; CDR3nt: TGTGCCAGCAGCTGGACGCGGGGGGCGGACACTGAAGCTTTCTTT; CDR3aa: CASSWTRGADTEAFF
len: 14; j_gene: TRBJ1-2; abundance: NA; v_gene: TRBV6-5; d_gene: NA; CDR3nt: TGTGCCAGCAGTTACTCGGCGGGGAGTGAGGGCTACACCTTC; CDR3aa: CASSYSAGSEGYTF
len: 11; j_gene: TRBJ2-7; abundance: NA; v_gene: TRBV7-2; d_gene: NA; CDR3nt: TGTGCCGGCAGCCCCGCTAACGAGCAGTACTTC; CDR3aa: CAGSPANEQYF
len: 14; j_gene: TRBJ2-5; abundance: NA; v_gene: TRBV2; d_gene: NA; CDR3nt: TGTGCCAGCCAACGTCTCCGAGGCGGTGAGACCCAGTACTTC; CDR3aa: CASQRLRGGETQYF
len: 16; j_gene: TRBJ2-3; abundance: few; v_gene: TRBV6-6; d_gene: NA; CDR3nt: TGTGCCAGCAGCCTACGCGGACTTACTAGCACAGATACGCAGTATTTT; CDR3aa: CASSLRGLTSTDTQYF
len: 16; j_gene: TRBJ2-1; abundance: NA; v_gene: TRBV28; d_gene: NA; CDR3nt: TGTGCCAGCAGACTACCCCGGGGTGGGTCGTACAATGAGCAGTTCTTC; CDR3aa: CASRLPRGGSYNEQFF
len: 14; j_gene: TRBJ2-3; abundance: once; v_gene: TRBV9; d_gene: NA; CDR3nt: TGTGCCAGTGCCGACAGACCGGCGGCAGATACGCAGTATTTT; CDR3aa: CASADRPAADTQYF
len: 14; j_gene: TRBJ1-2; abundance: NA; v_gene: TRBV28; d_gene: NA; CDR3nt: TGTGCCAGCAGTGCCGGGACAAGGGCCCATGGCTACACCTTC; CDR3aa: CASSAGTRAHGYTF
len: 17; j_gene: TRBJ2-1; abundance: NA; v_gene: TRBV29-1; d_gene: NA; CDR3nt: TGCAGCGTTGAGGTAAGGCTAGCTGGACTCTCCTACAATGAGCAGTTCTTC; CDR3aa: CSVEVRLAGLSYNEQFF
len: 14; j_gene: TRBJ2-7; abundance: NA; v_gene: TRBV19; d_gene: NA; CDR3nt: TGTGCCAGTAGTATCAGGGGCAGATCCTACGAGCAGTACTTC; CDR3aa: CASSIRGRSYEQYF
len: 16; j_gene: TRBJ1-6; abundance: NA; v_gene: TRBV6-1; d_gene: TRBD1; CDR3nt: TGTGCCAGCAGTCAAGAGACAGGGGTTTATAATTCACCCCTCCACTTT; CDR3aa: CASSQETGVYNSPLHF
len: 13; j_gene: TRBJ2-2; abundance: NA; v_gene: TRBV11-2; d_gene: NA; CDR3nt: TGTGCCAGCACGCGGGTCGGGGCCGGGGAGCTGTTTTTT; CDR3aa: CASTRVGAGELFF